This TCR beta chain was profiled in a study of T cells after yellow fever vaccination. Overall study: Where fractions had low cell numbers, libraries were prepared from them with the SMART-Seq v4 Ultra Low Input RNA kit.

This clonotype was seen at least ten times. Its matching antigen is unknown. Overall study results and limits: The bulk population could contribute abundant contaminating clonotypes to FACS-sorted repertoires. Most primary-vaccination clones recurred post-booster (under 98% CD4, around 88% CD8).

TCR cDNA, made by 5'RACE template switching, carried an added universal primer site and UMIs. From the 5' RACE reads, TCRdb called clonotypes with MiXCR, one entry per CDR3 protein. The sample shows about 400,000 distinct CDR3 sequences, roughly 6.1% of them seen only once. CDR1 SGHTA and CDR2 FQGNSA come from the germline V gene. V lost 5 bases to trimming and J lost 5 bases; unmatched junction nucleotides: 6. The CDR3 loop spans 14 amino acids. Sequenced here: PBMCs, sampled 5 days after the yellow fever booster vaccination. This TCR was recovered from a man aged 25 to 40 who received the YFV17D yellow fever vaccine. This rearrangement joins TRBV7-2 to TRBJ2-1, with 7 bases matching TRBD2. In nucleotides, the CDR3 is TGTGCCAGCAGCGATACTAGCGCAAACAATGAGCAGTTCTTC. As protein: CASSDTSANNEQFF. The complete variable domain, with remaining parts taken from reference TRBV7-2 and TRBJ2-1, reads GAGVSQSPSNKVTEKGKDVELRCDPISGHTALYWYRQSLGQGLEFLIYFQGNSAPDKSGLPSDRFSAERTGGSVSTLTIQRTQQEDSAVYLCASSDTSANNEQFFGPGTRLTVL.